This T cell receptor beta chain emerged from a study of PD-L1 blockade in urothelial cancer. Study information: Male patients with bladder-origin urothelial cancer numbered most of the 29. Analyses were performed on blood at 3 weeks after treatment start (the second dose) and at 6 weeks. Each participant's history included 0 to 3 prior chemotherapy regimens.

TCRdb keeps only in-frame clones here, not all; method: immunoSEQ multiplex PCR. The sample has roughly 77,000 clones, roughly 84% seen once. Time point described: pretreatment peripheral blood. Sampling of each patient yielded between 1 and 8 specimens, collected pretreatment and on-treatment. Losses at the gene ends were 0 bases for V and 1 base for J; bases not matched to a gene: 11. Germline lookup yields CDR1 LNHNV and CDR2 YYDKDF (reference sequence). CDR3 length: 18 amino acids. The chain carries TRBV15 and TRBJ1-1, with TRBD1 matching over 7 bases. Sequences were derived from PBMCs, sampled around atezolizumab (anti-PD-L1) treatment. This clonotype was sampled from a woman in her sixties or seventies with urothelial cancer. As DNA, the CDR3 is TGTGCCACCAGCAGAGACCGGGGGACAGACCTCCCGAACACTGAAGCTTTCTTT. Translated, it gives CATSRDRGTDLPNTEAFF.